This T cell receptor beta chain was documented in a study of blood T cell repertoires in COVID-19. Study context: COVID-19 samples from acute and convalescent phases originated in the United States, Italy and Spain. The cDNA or gDNA used as material had been derived from T cells, B-cell-depleted T cells, or PBMCs.

Germline assignment: CDR1 MNHEY and CDR2 SMNVEV (reference sequence). The CDR3 spans 15 residues. The V end was cut by 3 bases, the J end by 8 bases, with 16 bases between. Original processing notes: Amplification from reference gene primers served as the basis for estimated nucleated cell counts. Some clones are missing from TCRdb's copy, which holds only in-frame ones; the method was immunoSEQ multiplex PCR. The DNA gave D and trimming, while V, J and clone size come from that table. The sample consists of about 240,000 clones, 87% of them appearing once. The specimen sequenced was peripheral blood. This clonotype was sampled from a man between 60 and 75 years old who had recovered from COVID-19. V is TRBV27 and J is TRBJ1-4; tentative D call: TRBD1 (5 bases). The DNA of the CDR3 is TGTGCCAGCAGTTTTATAGACAGTATTCGGGAAAAACTGTTTTTT. Translation: CASSFIDSIREKLFF.